This T cell receptor beta chain was sequenced in a study of post-analysis software for immune sequencing data. Prepared TCR beta cDNA libraries contained unique molecular identifiers. Each CDR3 protein gets one entry after TCRdb re-called the PCR reads with MiXCR. The sample has around 700,000 distinct CDR3 sequences; 59% are singletons. General observations from the study: Among 5 or 6 TRBV segments more frequent in patients than controls were TRBV5-6, TRBV5-1 and TRBV20-1.

The CDR3 is 14 amino acids. Concerning this clonotype: The antigen is unknown. This is likely a read error, given that the CDR3 carries no conserved phenylalanine or tryptophan at its end.

This TCR derives from a girl between 2 and 10 years old with multiple sclerosis. The chain has TRBV12-3 or TRBV12-4 and TRBJ2-3, with 9 bases that match TRBD2. The sample consisted of blood. The CDR3 DNA sequence: TGTGCCAGCAGTGCCGGACTAGCGACAGATGCGCAGTATTCT. Translating gives CASSAGLATDAQYS.